The source of this TCR beta chain is a study of neurological immune-mediated disorders (dated by TCRdb to about 2019). Context from the whole study: Peripheral blood TCR-beta repertoires from patients with HTLV-I-associated myelopathy (HAM/TSP), patients with multiple sclerosis, and healthy controls were compared in the study using UMI-based sequencing. Alongside PBMC samples, the set of about 100 TCR-beta libraries contained longitudinal samples, technical triplicates, and paired CD4+ and CD8+ T-cell subsets that had been sorted. Of the approximately 68 subjects in the cohort, about 15 were HAM/TSP patients, about 35 were multiple sclerosis patients, and about 20 were healthy controls. Paper-wide results and their limitations: The highest TCR clonal expansion was observed in HAM/TSP patients, whereas the lowest was observed in MS patients, even when compared with healthy controls. Across subjects, expanded clones never shared an identical CDR3 amino acid sequence, which suggests that the TCR-beta repertoires in every group were private.

The healthy controls were volunteers from a blood bank in Maryland, USA. For unsorted PBMC libraries, 2 million PBMCs were used after storage in RNAlater at -80 degrees C until RNA extraction. Peripheral blood was subjected to Ficoll-Hypaque density gradient centrifugation to isolate PBMCs, which were then cryopreserved in liquid nitrogen. The table lists this clonotype with many counts. Its antigen remains unidentified. Base quality data are lacking; no much larger clone is found one base away. To synthesize cDNA, template-switch 5'RACE was performed with a primer carrying a 10-nucleotide random unique molecular identifier so that each TCR transcript was tagged. Each sequencing run produced over 200 million TCR-beta sequences covering 15-18 subjects. The RNeasy kit was used to extract total RNA. The KAPA Real-time Library Amplification kit was used to amplify TCR-beta VDJ regions with primers for the TCR constant region and the 5'RACE anchor. A first PCR added sample indexes and Illumina adaptors, after which a second PCR increased the library yield. The roughly 650 bp TCR product was size-selected on a 2% E-gel SizeSelection system after Ampure bead purification. Library quality was checked on a Bioanalyzer, concentration was measured with Qubit, and libraries were quantified with the Kapa Library Quantification kit before pooling. Libraries were sequenced paired-end 2 x 150 bp on an Illumina HiSeq 2500. To increase sequence diversity, about 25-31% phiX was spiked into each library pool. As for the authors' bioinformatics: The quality-filtered reads were processed with the UMI-based MiGEC pipeline, whose error correction step removed more than 80% of the raw TCR sequences. VDJ genes were aligned to IMGT germline references, and clonotypes were defined by unique CDR3 amino acid sequence plus V-J genes. Clonal expansion, Shannon diversity and CDR3 relatedness were evaluated with VDJtools (CalcPairwiseDistances, ClusterSamples), while phylogenetic trees were built in CLCbio workbench. Expanded clones were defined as having at least 8 unique UMIs, based on coefficient-of-variation modelling across technical triplicates. TCRdb trimmed the raw reads at Q25, called clones with MiXCR and kept productive beta chains. Each entry merges the rows of one CDR3 protein and shows their most common DNA and genes. TCRdb's processing, not the authors' own work, is the source of the V and J calls. Within this sample are tens of thousands of distinct CDR3 sequences, with 6% to 8.5% of them counted one time only. The ten most abundant clones make up around 4.6% of the sample.

The clonotype was recovered from a woman aged 35 to 49 in good health. Sequencing was done on a sample of PBMCs.

Here the CDR3 is given as CSGQGSGELFF. The nucleotide sequence reads as follows: TGCAGCGGACAGGGTTCCGGGGAGCTGTTTTTT. The rearranged segments are TRBV29-1 and TRBJ2-2; TRBD1 matches 7 bases in the middle. Reading the germline V gene gives CDR1 SQVTM and CDR2 ANQGSEA. The CDR3 goes from the cysteine to the phenylalanine over 11 residues. The only DNA kept is the CDR3, 33 bases in frame from the first base. The germline V and J ends show losses of 7 bases and 6 bases respectively, and no gene match explains 2 bases of the junction.